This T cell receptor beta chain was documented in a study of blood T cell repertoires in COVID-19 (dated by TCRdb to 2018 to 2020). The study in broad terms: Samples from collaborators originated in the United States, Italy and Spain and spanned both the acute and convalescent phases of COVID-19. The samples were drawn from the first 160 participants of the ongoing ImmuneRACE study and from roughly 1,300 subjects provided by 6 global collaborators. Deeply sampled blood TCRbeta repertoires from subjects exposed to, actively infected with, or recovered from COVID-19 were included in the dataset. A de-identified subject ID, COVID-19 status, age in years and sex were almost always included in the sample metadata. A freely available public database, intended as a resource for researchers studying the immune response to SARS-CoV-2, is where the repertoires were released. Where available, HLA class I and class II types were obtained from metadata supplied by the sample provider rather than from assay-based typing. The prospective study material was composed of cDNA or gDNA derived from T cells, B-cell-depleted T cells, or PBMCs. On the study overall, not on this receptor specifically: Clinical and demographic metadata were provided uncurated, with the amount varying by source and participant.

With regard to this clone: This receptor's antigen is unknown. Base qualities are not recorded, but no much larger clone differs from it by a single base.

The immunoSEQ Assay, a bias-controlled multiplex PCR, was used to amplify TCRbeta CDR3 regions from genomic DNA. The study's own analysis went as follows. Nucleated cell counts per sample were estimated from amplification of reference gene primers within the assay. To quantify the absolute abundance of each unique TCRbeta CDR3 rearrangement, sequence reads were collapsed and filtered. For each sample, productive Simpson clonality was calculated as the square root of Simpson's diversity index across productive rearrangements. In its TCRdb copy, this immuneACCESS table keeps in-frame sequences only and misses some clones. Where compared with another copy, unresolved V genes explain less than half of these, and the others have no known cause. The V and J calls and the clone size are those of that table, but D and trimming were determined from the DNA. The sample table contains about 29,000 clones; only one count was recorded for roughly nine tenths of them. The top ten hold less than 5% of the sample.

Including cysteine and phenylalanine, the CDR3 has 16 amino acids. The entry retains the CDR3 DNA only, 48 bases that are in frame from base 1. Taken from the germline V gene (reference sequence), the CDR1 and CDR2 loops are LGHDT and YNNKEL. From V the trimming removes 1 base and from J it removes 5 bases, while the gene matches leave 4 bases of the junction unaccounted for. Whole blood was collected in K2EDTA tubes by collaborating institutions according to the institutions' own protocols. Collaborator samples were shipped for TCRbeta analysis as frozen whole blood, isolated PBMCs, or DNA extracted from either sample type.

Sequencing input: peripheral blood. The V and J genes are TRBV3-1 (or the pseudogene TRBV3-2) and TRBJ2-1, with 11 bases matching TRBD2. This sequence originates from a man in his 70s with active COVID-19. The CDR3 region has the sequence CASSQVRLAGNNEQFF. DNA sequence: TGTGCCAGCAGCCAAGTTAGACTAGCGGGGAACAATGAGCAGTTCTTC.